Below, 12 T cell receptor beta chains from the same sample are listed, as sequenced in a study of T cell repertoires in cytomegalovirus infection. One entry per CDR3 protein results from TCRdb running MiXCR on the reads. The sample includes around 740,000 distinct CDR3 sequences, 35% to 45% of them seen just once. The sequenced material came from PBMCs. The receptor source for this set is a human donor in good health (CMV status not recorded). Some clones in this sample may be carry-over from other donors' samples.

The V gene is TRBV5-3, the J gene TRBJ1-4; D is ambiguous. TRBV5-3 is an open reading frame whose function is uncertain. V was trimmed by 8 bases and J by 4 bases, leaving 18 bases between them. The CDR3 spans 15 residues. The CDR3 bases are TGTGCCAGCAGCCAACCCAGCGCCAATAATGAAAAACTGTTTTTT. Translating gives CASSQPSANNEKLFF.

The rearrangement links TRBV5-1 to TRBJ1-2, with TRBD1 matching over 7 bases. V shed 2 bases, J shed 2 bases, and the junction held 9 bases outside the gene matches. Germline V lookup: CDR1 SGHRS, CDR2 YFSETQ. This CDR3 contains 16 residues. The CDR3 spells CASSFASGQFNYGYTF. DNA of the CDR3: TGCGCCAGCAGCTTTGCTTCGGGACAGTTCAACTATGGCTACACCTTC.

This clonotype was found a few times. V gene TRBV7-6 combines with J gene TRBJ1-1; D not certain. V lost 5 bases and J lost 4, with 14 bases in between. CDR3 length equals 14 residues. The germline V gene encodes CDR1 SGHVS and CDR2 FNYEAQ. Here the CDR3 DNA reads TGTGCCAGCAGCCCCATCGGGTTAGGCACTGAAGCTTTCTTT. Its translation is CASSPIGLGTEAFF.

Ten or more counts support this clonotype. J is TRBJ1-4 and V is TRBV11-2; TRBD1 might be the D (5 bases). This CDR3 contains 14 residues. Germline CDR1 is SGHAT and CDR2 is FQNNGV. Trimming shortened V by 3 bases and J by 1 base, and 6 bases separated the two germline ends. CDR3 DNA sequence: TGTGCCAGCAGCTTCGGGGGAACTAATGAAAAACTGTTTTTT. Encoded protein: CASSFGGTNEKLFF.

The chain has TRBV11-2 and TRBJ2-7; D is unclear. The CDR3 runs 15 residues. Trimming took 9 bases from V and 7 from J, leaving 25 bases between them. From germline, CDR1 is SGHAT and CDR2 FQNNGV. Here the CDR3 reads CASTQMGKFPPEQYF. Here the CDR3 DNA reads TGTGCCAGTACTCAAATGGGGAAGTTTCCCCCGGAGCAGTACTTC.

The chain has TRBV5-8 and TRBJ2-3; 14 bases line up with TRBD2. Trimming at V came to 4 bases and at J to 2 bases, leaving 9 bases not matched to a gene. Germline loops: CDR1 SGHTS, CDR2 YDEGEE. The CDR3 sequence is 18 residues long. CDR3 sequence (DNA): TGTGCCAGCAGCGCCTGGACTAGCGGGAGGTCCCACACAGATACGCAGTATTTT. Its protein product is CASSAWTSGRSHTDTQYF.

Comments on this clonotype: With a much larger clone just one base away, this may be a read error. This chain connects TRBV6-5 to TRBJ1-1, with D possibly TRBD1 on 5 matching bases. Deletions cut 6 bases from V and 1 base from J, with 9 bases between. CDR1 is MNHEY and CDR2 is SVGAGI in the germline V gene. CDR3 length equals 13 residues. The CDR3 sequence: CASSNGQNTEAFF. The CDR3 DNA reads TGTGCCAGCAGCAACGGACAGAACACTGAAGCTTTCTTT.

The chain has TRBV10-3 and TRBJ1-5, with a possible D match to TRBD1 (6 bases). There are 15 residues in the CDR3. Germline assignment: CDR1 ENHRY and CDR2 SYGVKD. Between the trimmed V and J ends, which lost 5 bases and 4 bases, there was a span of 15 bases. CDR3 region: CAISPSQGENQPQHF. DNA for the CDR3: TGTGCCATCAGTCCGTCACAGGGAGAGAATCAGCCCCAGCATTTT.

This clonotype was counted a few times. This rearrangement joins TRBV28 to TRBJ2-5, with 14 bases that match TRBD2. This CDR3 has 22 residues. J lost 3 bases, V lost 0 bases, and 18 bases had no gene match. Germline CDR1 MDHEN, CDR2 SYDVKM. The CDR3 here is CASSLWGRGETKTSGREETQYF. The CDR3 coding sequence is TGTGCCAGCAGTTTATGGGGCAGGGGGGAAACTAAGACTAGCGGGAGGGAAGAGACCCAGTACTTC.

The chain uses TRBV7-6 and TRBJ1-3; 7 bases are a match to TRBD1. Germline V gene data show CDR1 as SGHVS and CDR2 as FNYEAQ. CDR3 length: 14 residues. Trimming at V came to 3 bases and at J to 4 bases, leaving 3 bases not matched to a gene. The CDR3 nucleotides read TGTGCCAGCAGCTTGGGGACAGCCGGAAACACCATATATTTT. Protein: CASSLGTAGNTIYF.

This chain connects TRBV12-3 or TRBV12-4 to TRBJ2-3; D not resolved. Trimming cost V 3 bases and J 4 bases, with 14 bases left between them. There are 15 residues in the CDR3. Here the CDR3 reads CASSFYGPPPDTQYF. The CDR3 DNA reads as TGTGCCAGCAGTTTTTATGGGCCCCCCCCAGATACGCAGTATTTT.

The genes are TRBV7-2 and TRBJ1-5; 8 nucleotides line up with TRBD1. The V segment lost 2 bases and the J segment 5 bases; nucleotides outside the gene matches: 11. The CDR3 totals 17 residues. Germline loops: CDR1 SGHTA, CDR2 FQGNSA. CDR3 sequence reads: CASSLLGQGAHHQPQHF. The CDR3 coding sequence is TGTGCCAGCAGCTTACTAGGGCAGGGGGCGCATCATCAGCCCCAGCATTTT.